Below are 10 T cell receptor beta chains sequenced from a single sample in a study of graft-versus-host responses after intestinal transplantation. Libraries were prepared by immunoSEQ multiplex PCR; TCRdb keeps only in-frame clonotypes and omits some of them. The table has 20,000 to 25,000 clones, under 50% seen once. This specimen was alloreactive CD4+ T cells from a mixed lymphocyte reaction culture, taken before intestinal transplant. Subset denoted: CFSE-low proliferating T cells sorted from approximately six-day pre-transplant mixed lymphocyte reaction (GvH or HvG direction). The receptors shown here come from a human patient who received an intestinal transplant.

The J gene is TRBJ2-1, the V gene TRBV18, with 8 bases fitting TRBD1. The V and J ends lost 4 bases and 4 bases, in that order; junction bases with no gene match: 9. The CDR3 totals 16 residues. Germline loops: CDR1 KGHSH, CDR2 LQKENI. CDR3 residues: CASSLDRGPPYNEQFF. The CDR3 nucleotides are TGTGCCAGCTCACTAGACAGGGGTCCCCCATACAATGAGCAGTTCTTC.

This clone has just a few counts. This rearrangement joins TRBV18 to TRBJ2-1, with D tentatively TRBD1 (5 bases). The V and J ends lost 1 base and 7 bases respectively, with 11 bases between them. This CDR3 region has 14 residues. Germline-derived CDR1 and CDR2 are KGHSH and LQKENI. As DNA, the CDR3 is TGTGCCAGCTCACCACAGGGGTACGGGAATGAGCAGTTCTTC. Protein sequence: CASSPQGYGNEQFF.

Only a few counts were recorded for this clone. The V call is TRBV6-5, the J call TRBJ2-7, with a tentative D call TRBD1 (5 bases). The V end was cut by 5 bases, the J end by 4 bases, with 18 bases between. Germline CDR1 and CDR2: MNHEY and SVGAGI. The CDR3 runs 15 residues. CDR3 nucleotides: TGTGCCAGCAGTGTTACCCAGGGTCGGTGGTACGAGCAGTACTTC. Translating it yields CASSVTQGRWYEQYF.

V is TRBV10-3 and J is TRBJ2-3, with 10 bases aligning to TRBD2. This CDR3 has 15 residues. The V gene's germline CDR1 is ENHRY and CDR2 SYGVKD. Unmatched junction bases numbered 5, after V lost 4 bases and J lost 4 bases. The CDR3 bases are TGTGCCATCAGTGGTCCAGCGGGGGGGCCAGATACGCAGTATTTT. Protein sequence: CAISGPAGGPDTQYF.

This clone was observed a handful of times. The CDR3 sequence is CASSQTSGTVVGYTF. The CDR3 nucleotides are TGCGCCAGCAGCCAGACTTCCGGGACAGTTGTTGGCTACACCTTC. The chain joins TRBV5-1 to TRBJ1-2, with 7 bases aligning to TRBD1. With 4 bases clipped from V and 7 bases from J, the junction kept 13 bases outside the gene matches. The CDR3 spans 15 residues. Germline CDR1 and CDR2: SGHRS and YFSETQ.

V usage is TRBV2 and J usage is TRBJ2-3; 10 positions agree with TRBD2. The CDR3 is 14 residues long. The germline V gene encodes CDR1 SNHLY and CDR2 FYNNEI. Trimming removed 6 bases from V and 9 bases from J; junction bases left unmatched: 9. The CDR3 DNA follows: TGTGCCAGCAGGATCAGCGGGGGGGCCGCCACGCAGTATTTT. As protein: CASRISGGAATQYF.

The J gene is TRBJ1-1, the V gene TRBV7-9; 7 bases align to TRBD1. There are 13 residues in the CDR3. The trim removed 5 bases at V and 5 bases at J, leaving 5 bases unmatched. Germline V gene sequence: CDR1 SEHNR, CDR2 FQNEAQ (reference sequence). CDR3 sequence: CASSTRDRTEAFF. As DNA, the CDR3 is TGTGCCAGCAGCACCCGGGACAGAACTGAAGCTTTCTTT.

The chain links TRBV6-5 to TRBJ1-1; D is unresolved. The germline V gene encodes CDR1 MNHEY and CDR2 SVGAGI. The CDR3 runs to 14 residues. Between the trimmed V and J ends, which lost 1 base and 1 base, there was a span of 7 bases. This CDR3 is CASSYLRKNTEAFF. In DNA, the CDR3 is TGTGCCAGCAGTTACTTGCGGAAGAACACTGAAGCTTTCTTT.

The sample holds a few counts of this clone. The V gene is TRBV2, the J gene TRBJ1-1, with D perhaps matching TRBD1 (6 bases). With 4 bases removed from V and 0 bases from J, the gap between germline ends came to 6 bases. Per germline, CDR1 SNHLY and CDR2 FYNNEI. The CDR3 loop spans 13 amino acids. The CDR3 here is CASSGQVNTEAFF. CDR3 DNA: TGTGCCAGCAGTGGACAGGTGAACACTGAAGCTTTCTTT.

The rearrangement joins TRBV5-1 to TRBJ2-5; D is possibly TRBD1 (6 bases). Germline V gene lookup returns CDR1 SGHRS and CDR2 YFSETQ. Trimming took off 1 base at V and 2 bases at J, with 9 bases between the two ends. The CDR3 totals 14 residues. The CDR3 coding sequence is TGCGCCAGCAGCTTGAATAGGGGGCAAGAGACCCAGTACTTC. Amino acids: CASSLNRGQETQYF.